The subject of this entry is one T cell receptor (beta chain). Seattle-derived patients entered the study during active infection and were followed longitudinally. This entry comes from a study of blood T cell repertoires in COVID-19. The V and J ends lost 3 bases and 2 bases respectively, with 10 bases between them. This CDR3 comprises 14 residues. Germline V lookup: CDR1 MNHNS, CDR2 SASEGT. In the authors' workflow: Using reference gene primer amplification, nucleated cell counts were estimated. The protocol was immunoSEQ multiplex PCR, while the TCRdb copy is restricted to in-frame clones and leaves out a portion. V, J and clone size are those of that table, while D and trimming were read from the DNA. The profile shows some 310,000 clones, 85% to 90% of them singletons.

The TCR originated in a woman in her 30s with COVID-19, enrolled during active disease. The sequenced sample consisted of peripheral blood. This rearrangement joins TRBV6-1 to TRBJ1-1, with unresolved D. The CDR3 DNA follows: TGTGCCAGCAGTGAGCAGCGGGTTAACACTGAAGCTTTCTTT. Translated: CASSEQRVNTEAFF.